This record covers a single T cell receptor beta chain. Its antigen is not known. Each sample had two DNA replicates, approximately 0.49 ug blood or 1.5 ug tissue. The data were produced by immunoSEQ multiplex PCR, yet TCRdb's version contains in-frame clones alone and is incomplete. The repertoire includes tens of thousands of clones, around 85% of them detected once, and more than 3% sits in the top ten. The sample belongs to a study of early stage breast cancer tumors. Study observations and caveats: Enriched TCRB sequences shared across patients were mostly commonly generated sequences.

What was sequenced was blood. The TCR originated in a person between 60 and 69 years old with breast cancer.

As DNA, the CDR3 is TGTGCCAGCAGCTTAGGTCCAGCCGTACTACAAGAGACCCAGTACTTC. Its protein product is CASSLGPAVLQETQYF. The V call is TRBV11-2, the J call TRBJ2-5; D uncertain. V lost 1 base and J 2 bases, leaving 14 bases between the germline ends. CDR1 and CDR2 (germline): SGHAT, FQNNGV. This CDR3 contains 16 residues.